This TCR beta chain appears in the sequencing data of a study of shared clonotypes between healthy human individuals. Sequencing was performed with immunoSEQ multiplex PCR; in TCRdb, only in-frame clones are kept and a portion is missing. The sample has about a million clones; about three quarters are singletons. This clone appeared a few times. The CDR3 contains 12 residues. CDR1 and CDR2 (germline): ENHRY, SYGVKD. V lost 10 bases and J lost 0, with 10 bases in between. The sample consisted of memory CD4+ T cells sorted from blood. Indicated subset: CD45RA-negative fraction. This clonotype was sampled from a man aged 18 to 29 in good health. The rearrangement links TRBV10-3 to TRBJ2-7; perhaps D is TRBD1 or TRBD2 (5 bases each). The CDR3 loop is CATRDGSYEQYF. Written as DNA, the CDR3 is TGTGCCACTAGGGACGGCTCCTACGAGCAGTACTTC.